This entry lists 29 T cell receptor beta chains sequenced from one sample in a study of blood T cell repertoires in COVID-19. TCRdb's copy holds only in-frame clones and misses some; the assay was immunoSEQ multiplex PCR. The profile covers under 250,000 clones, with around 81% appearing a single time and roughly 3% taken by the ten largest. The sample was peripheral blood. The receptors stem from a woman in her twenties or thirties who had recovered from COVID-19.

This clone was seen more than once but under ten times. This chain links TRBV7-9 with TRBJ2-7; 9 bases line up with TRBD1. The CDR3 runs to 15 residues. The V and J ends lost 0 bases and 5 bases, in that order; junction bases with no gene match: 5. In germline, CDR1 is SEHNR, CDR2 FQNEAQ (reference sequence). The CDR3 DNA reads TGTGCCAGCAGCTTAGCCGGGACAGGGAAAAACGAGCAGTACTTC. This sequence encodes CASSLAGTGKNEQYF.

In nucleotides, the CDR3 is TGTGCCAGTAGTATCGGAGGACCGTACAGTAGCTCTGGAAACACCATATATTTT. Translating gives CASSIGGPYSSSGNTIYF. This chain joins TRBV19 and TRBJ1-3; D unresolved. Deletions cut 3 bases from V and 0 bases from J, with 18 bases between. CDR3 length equals 18 residues. Germline V gene lookup returns CDR1 LNHDA and CDR2 SQIVND (reference sequence). Based on the CDR3 plus reference TRBV19 and TRBJ1-3, the full variable domain is DGGITQSPKYLFRKEGQNVTLSCEQNLNHDAMYWYRQDPGQGLRLIYYSQIVNDFQKGDIAEGYSVSREKKESFPLTVTSAQKNPTAFYLCASSIGGPYSSSGNTIYFGEGSWLTVV.

A few counts support this clone. This sequence joins TRBV28 and TRBJ2-1; 7 nucleotides align to TRBD1. CDR3 length: 19 amino acids. The V and J ends lost 5 bases and 0 bases, in that order; junction bases with no gene match: 16. Germline V gene data show CDR1 as MDHEN and CDR2 as SYDVKM. CDR3 bases: TGTGCCAGCAGTCCACGACAGGGCCGAACTAAGAGCTCCTACAATGAGCAGTTCTTC. Residues: CASSPRQGRTKSSYNEQFF.

The chain joins TRBV29-1 to TRBJ2-2; the match to TRBD1 covers 7 bases. Germline lookup yields CDR1 SQVTM and CDR2 ANQGSEA. This CDR3 contains 13 residues. V lost 8 bases and J lost 0; bases outside the gene matches: 3. The CDR3 loop is CSMGQPNTGELFF. CDR3 bases: TGCAGCATGGGACAGCCGAACACCGGGGAGCTGTTTTTT.

The genes are TRBV9 and TRBJ2-7, with TRBD2 matching 7 bases. Germline V gene lookup returns CDR1 SGDLS and CDR2 YYNGEE. V gave up 3 bases and J gave up 6 bases; unmatched junction bases: 6. CDR3 length: 13 residues. CDR3 in DNA: TGTGCCAGCAGCGAGCACCCGGGAGGCGAGCAGTACTTC. Residues: CASSEHPGGEQYF.

The chain uses TRBV24-1 and TRBJ2-3, with 7 positions matching TRBD1. J gave up 0 bases and V 2 bases, and 1 base lay outside the gene matches. Germline lookup yields CDR1 KGHDR and CDR2 SFDVKD. The CDR3 has 15 residues. The CDR3 region has the DNA TGTGCCACCAGTGATTCGGACAGGAGCACAGATACGCAGTATTTT. Amino acids: CATSDSDRSTDTQYF.

This chain uses TRBV5-4 with TRBJ2-3; the D gene is possibly TRBD1 (5 bases). CDR1 and CDR2 (germline): SGHNT, YYREEE (reference sequence). The CDR3 has 14 amino acids. V was shortened by 3 bases and J by 5 bases, with 13 bases between the two germline ends. CDR3 sequence reads: CASSSTVIGDTQYF. CDR3 coding DNA: TGTGCCAGCAGCTCGACAGTAATTGGAGATACGCAGTATTTT.

Concerning this clone: The junction does not match germline at one end; this may be a read error. The chain uses TRBV7-7 and TRBJ2-1; 13 bases fit TRBD2. The CDR3 has 15 residues. Germline V lookup: CDR1 SSHAT, CDR2 FNYEAQ (reference sequence). CDR3 protein: CASSEGLAGYNEQFF. In DNA form, the CDR3 reads TGTGCTAGCAGCGAGGGACTAGCGGGATACAATGAGCAGTTCTTC.

This clone was seen more than once but under ten times. The J gene is TRBJ2-7, the V gene TRBV21-1; the table's D gene call, TRBD1, was not cross checked with the DNA. TRBV21-1 is described as a pseudogene. The CDR3 spans 16 residues. The CDR3 DNA sequence: TGTGCCAGCAGCAAAGACAGGACAGGATTATCCTACGAGCAGTACTTC. It specifies CASSKDRTGLSYEQYF.

The chain has TRBV13 and TRBJ2-2; D gene ambiguous. The CDR3 is 16 residues long. Trimming took 1 base from V and 0 from J, leaving 9 bases between them. Germline CDR1 PRHDT, CDR2 FYEKMQ (reference sequence). This chain's CDR3 is CASSLEDNANTGELFF. CDR3 nucleotide sequence: TGTGCCAGCAGCTTAGAAGACAACGCGAACACCGGGGAGCTGTTTTTT.

The V gene is TRBV6-5, the J gene TRBJ1-5, with a weak D call TRBD1 (5 bases). The CDR3 has 14 residues. CDR1 is MNHEY, CDR2 SVGAGI, per germline. Between the trimmed V and J ends, which lost 6 bases and 5 bases, there was a span of 14 bases. CDR3 amino acids: CASRRRAGHQPQHF. For the CDR3, the DNA is TGTGCCAGCAGACGGAGGGCAGGGCATCAGCCCCAGCATTTT.

This chain links TRBV7-3 with TRBJ2-1; 11 bases agree with TRBD2. Germline CDR1 is SGHTA and CDR2 is FQGTGA. This CDR3 region has 19 residues. Unmatched junction bases numbered 13, after V lost 4 bases and J lost 2 bases. CDR3 coding DNA: TGTGCCAGCAGCTCCCTGTTAGCGGGAGGGCCGTCAACCTACAATGAGCAGTTCTTC. As protein: CASSSLLAGGPSTYNEQFF.

With regard to this clone: Other DNA variants within this sample encode the same CDR3. This sequence joins TRBV9 and TRBJ1-2, with 7 positions matching TRBD1. The CDR3 length is 12 residues. Per germline, CDR1 SGDLS and CDR2 YYNGEE. Trimming removed 2 bases from V and 7 bases from J; junction bases left unmatched: 2. This CDR3 is CASSVNRGGYTF. The DNA for the CDR3 is TGTGCCAGCAGCGTTAACAGGGGTGGCTACACCTTC.

The rearrangement joins TRBV6-5 to TRBJ1-2; maybe TRBD1 (5 bases). V was trimmed by 7 bases and J by 4 bases, leaving 16 bases between them. The CDR3 extends over 14 amino acids. From germline, CDR1 is MNHEY and CDR2 SVGAGI. The DNA for the CDR3 is TGTGCCAGCATCGATCCCACGGGGGTCTATGGCTACACCTTC. Translating gives CASIDPTGVYGYTF.

As DNA, the CDR3 is TGTGCCAGCAGCTTAATTTATCCCTTCAATCAGCCCCAGCATTTT. Its protein product is CASSLIYPFNQPQHF. The chain has TRBV4-2 and TRBJ1-5, with D unresolved. This CDR3 has 15 amino acids. Germline V CDR1 and CDR2: LGHNA, YNFKEQ. Trimming stripped 5 bases from V and 3 bases from J, with 14 bases between.

This chain connects TRBV11-2 to TRBJ1-1; TRBD1 is a possible D gene (5 bases). Per germline, CDR1 SGHAT and CDR2 FQNNGV. The CDR3 is 16 residues long. With 6 bases removed from V and 1 base from J, the gap between germline ends came to 18 bases. CDR3 in DNA: TGTGCCAGCAGTCGTAGTGTACAGGTGCAGAACACTGAAGCTTTCTTT. Translation gives CASSRSVQVQNTEAFF. Complete variable domain (other parts from reference TRBV11-2 and TRBJ1-1): EAGVAQSPRYKIIEKRQSVAFWCNPISGHATLYWYQQILGQGPKLLIQFQNNGVVDDSQLPKDRFSAERLKGVDSTLKIQPAKLEDSAVYLCASSRSVQVQNTEAFFGQGTRLTVV.

A single count supports this clone. This CDR3 is CASSQDRVVQPQHF. The CDR3, as DNA: TGCGCCAGCAGCCAGGACAGGGTTGTTCAGCCCCAGCATTTT. The chain uses TRBV4-1 and TRBJ1-5, with TRBD1 identical over 8 bases. CDR1 MGHRA and CDR2 YSYEKL come from the germline V gene. The V and J ends lost 3 bases and 6 bases, in that order; junction bases with no gene match: 4. The length of the CDR3 is 14 residues.

The chain is built from TRBV19 and TRBJ2-6; 8 nucleotides match TRBD1. The V gene end was trimmed by 6 bases and the J gene end by 0 bases; junction bases not matched to a gene: 4. Germline V gene sequence: CDR1 LNHDA, CDR2 SQIVND (reference sequence). The length of the CDR3 is 16 residues. The CDR3 spells CASSNRGYSGANVLTF. CDR3 nucleotide sequence: TGTGCCAGTAGCAACAGGGGGTACTCTGGGGCCAACGTCCTGACTTTC.

This sequence joins TRBV28 and TRBJ2-3, with TRBD2 matching 11 bases. The CDR3 runs 15 residues. CDR1 MDHEN and CDR2 SYDVKM come from the germline V gene. Trimming at V came to 4 bases and at J to 3 bases, leaving 3 bases not matched to a gene. The CDR3 loop is CASSSGTSGTDTQYF. CDR3 DNA: TGTGCCAGCAGTTCCGGGACTAGCGGAACAGATACGCAGTATTTT. The whole variable domain, filled in from reference TRBV28 and TRBJ2-3, reads DVKVTQSSRYLVKRTGEKVFLECVQDMDHENMFWYRQDPGLGLRLIYFSYDVKMKEKGDIPEGYSVSREKKERFSLILESASTNQTSMYLCASSSGTSGTDTQYFGPGTRLTVL.

There are a few counts of this clone. The same CDR3 also results from other DNA sequences found in this sample. The V gene is TRBV3-1 (or the pseudogene TRBV3-2), the J gene TRBJ2-7, with 8 positions matching TRBD1. V shed 1 base and J 1 base; nucleotides not matched to a gene: 3. Looked up from germline, CDR1 is LGHDT and CDR2 is YNNKEL (reference sequence). This CDR3 is built from 15 residues. The CDR3 loop reads CASSQGGQGSYEQYF. CDR3 DNA sequence: TGTGCCAGCAGCCAAGGAGGACAGGGTTCCTACGAGCAGTACTTC.

The sample holds one count of this clone. The gene calls are TRBV30 and TRBJ2-5, with 7 bases fitting TRBD2. CDR3 length equals 14 residues. From germline, CDR1 is GTSNPN and CDR2 SVGIG (reference sequence). V was clipped by 0 bases and J by 5 bases; unmatched bases: 6. The CDR3 nucleotides are TGTGCCTGGAGTGTACGCGGGAGCTGGGAGACCCAGTACTTC. Protein: CAWSVRGSWETQYF.

V is TRBV5-4 and J is TRBJ1-1, with 8 bases that match TRBD1. The V gene's germline CDR1 is SGHNT and CDR2 YYREEE (reference sequence). V lost 3 bases, J lost 10 bases, and 5 bases stayed unmatched. The CDR3 spans 12 residues. The chain's CDR3 is CASSSGQGRAFF. DNA for the CDR3: TGTGCCAGCAGCTCCGGACAGGGACGAGCTTTCTTT.

The chain carries TRBV9 and TRBJ2-7; D uncertain. In germline, CDR1 is SGDLS, CDR2 YYNGEE. V lost 0 bases, J lost 4 bases, and 8 bases lay in between. The CDR3 runs to 13 residues. The CDR3 reads CASSVGHTYEQYF. CDR3 nucleotide sequence: TGTGCCAGCAGCGTAGGGCACACATACGAGCAGTACTTC. Variable domain in full (rest from reference TRBV9 and TRBJ2-7): DSGVTQTPKHLITATGQRVTLRCSPRSGDLSVYWYQQSLDQGLQFLIQYYNGEERAKGNILERFSAQQFPDLHSELNLSSLELGDSALYFCASSVGHTYEQYFGPGTRLTVT.

The chain joins TRBV10-2 to TRBJ2-7, with 9 bases matching TRBD2. The CDR3 extends over 13 amino acids. The V gene's germline CDR1 is WSHSY and CDR2 SAAADI. V shed 5 bases and J 3 bases; nucleotides not matched to a gene: 2. The CDR3 spells CASSPAGGYEQYF. CDR3 in DNA: TGCGCCAGCAGTCCAGCGGGGGGCTACGAGCAGTACTTC.

CDR3 protein: CASGQMTSGPDTQYF. The DNA of the CDR3 is TGTGCCAGCGGACAGATGACTAGCGGGCCAGATACGCAGTATTTT. The V gene is TRBV7-2, the J gene TRBJ2-3; 10 bases align to TRBD2. Germline V gives CDR1 SGHTA, CDR2 FQGNSA. The junction had 9 bases not matched to a gene; V was cut back by 8 bases and J by 4 bases. There are 15 residues in the CDR3. Full variable domain (remainder filled in from reference TRBV7-2 and TRBJ2-3): GAGVSQSPSNKVTEKGKDVELRCDPISGHTALYWYRQSLGQGLEFLIYFQGNSAPDKSGLPSDRFSAERTGGSVSTLTIQRTQQEDSAVYLCASGQMTSGPDTQYFGPGTRLTVL.

CDR3 amino acids: CASSQDTRDVSPLHF. For the CDR3, the DNA is TGTGCCAGCAGCCAAGATACTCGGGATGTTTCACCCCTCCACTTT. The chain employs TRBV3-1 (or the pseudogene TRBV3-2) and TRBJ1-6; D remains ambiguous. Germline V lookup: CDR1 LGHDT, CDR2 YNNKEL (reference sequence). V lost 0 bases, J lost 9 bases, and 12 bases lay in between. This CDR3 comprises 15 residues.

The rearrangement links TRBV18 to TRBJ2-1; TRBD2 aligns across 9 bases. The CDR3 runs to 14 residues. V dropped 5 bases and J dropped 5; count of bases not matched to a gene: 4. Germline V lookup: CDR1 KGHSH, CDR2 LQKENI. CDR3 loop: CASSSRLADNEQFF. The CDR3 nucleotides are TGTGCCAGCTCAAGCCGACTAGCGGACAATGAGCAGTTCTTC.

The sample holds a few counts of this clone. The chain is built from TRBV6-5 and TRBJ1-1, with 7 bases matching TRBD1. The CDR3 spans 15 residues. Germline-derived CDR1 and CDR2 are MNHEY and SVGAGI. With V trimmed by 6 bases and J by 1 base, 8 bases remained unmatched. The CDR3 nucleotides read TGTGCCAGCAGGCTAGGGGGCTGGTGGAACACTGAAGCTTTCTTT. Translation: CASRLGGWWNTEAFF.

This chain connects TRBV25-1 to TRBJ1-2, with D possibly matching TRBD1 (5 bases). This CDR3 is 14 amino acids long. The V gene lost 3 bases and the J gene lost 8 bases, with 16 bases spanning the gap. CDR1 is MGHDK and CDR2 is SYGVNS in the germline V gene. In nucleotides, the CDR3 is TGTGCCAGCAGTGAGCGATCTCAGGGAGGCGGCTACACCTTC. Translated: CASSERSQGGGYTF.